The 10 T cell receptor beta chains in this list originate from one sample, sequenced in a study of cytomegalovirus exposure and HLA in healthy donors. Sequencing used immunoSEQ multiplex PCR; TCRdb keeps in-frame clones, though not all of them. The sample includes about 250,000 clones, about 90% seen only once; the top ten take around 12%. Sequencing used PBMCs. These TCRs come from a man between 18 and 35 years old in good health and CMV-seropositive.

This sequence joins TRBV6-5 and TRBJ1-2; a weak D match, TRBD1 (5 bases). Germline assignment: CDR1 MNHEY and CDR2 SVGAGI. Trimming removed 6 bases at V and 7 bases at J, with 18 bases between. The CDR3 spans 14 residues. For the CDR3, the DNA is TGTGCCAGCAGGCCAGAATCCTACCAGGGTGGCTACACCTTC. Translation: CASRPESYQGGYTF.

V gene TRBV19 combines with J gene TRBJ2-7; 10 positions agree with TRBD1. J was trimmed by 5 bases and V by 6 bases; bases with no gene match: 10. This CDR3 has 15 amino acids. Germline CDR1 LNHDA, CDR2 SQIVND (reference sequence). The CDR3 DNA reads as TGTGCCAGTAGCCTAACGACAGGGGGCAGGGACGAGCAGTACTTC. Its protein is CASSLTTGGRDEQYF.

The chain links TRBV30 to TRBJ1-2, with D possibly matching TRBD1 (6 bases). CDR1 is GTSNPN, CDR2 SVGIG, per germline (reference sequence). Trimming pared 0 bases from V and 7 bases from J, leaving 12 bases between. There are 13 residues in the CDR3. The chain's CDR3 is CAWSVQGMGGYTF. The CDR3 DNA reads as TGTGCCTGGAGTGTACAGGGCATGGGTGGCTACACCTTC.

The V call is TRBV18, the J call TRBJ2-7; no clear D gene. Germline V gives CDR1 KGHSH, CDR2 LQKENI. The CDR3 runs 16 residues. V was trimmed by 2 bases and J by 0 bases, leaving 14 bases between them. The CDR3 reads CASSPYGTSSSYEQYF. The DNA of the CDR3 is TGTGCCAGCTCACCATACGGTACTTCAAGCTCCTACGAGCAGTACTTC. Full variable domain (rest looked up from reference TRBV18 and TRBJ2-7): NAGVMQNPRHLVRRRGQEARLRCSPMKGHSHVYWYRQLPEEGLKFMVYLQKENIIDESGMPKERFSAEFPKEGPSILRIQQVVRGDSAAYFCASSPYGTSSSYEQYFGPGTRLTVT.

The CDR3 here is CASSSPTGMNTGELFF. The CDR3 DNA reads as TGCGCCAGCAGCTCGCCGACAGGGATGAACACCGGGGAGCTGTTTTTT. The chain has TRBV5-1 and TRBJ2-2; TRBD1 aligns across 7 bases. CDR3 length: 16 residues. Germline CDR1 and CDR2: SGHRS and YFSETQ. V lost 3 bases to trimming and J lost 1 base; unmatched junction nucleotides: 6. Drawing the rest from reference TRBV5-1 and TRBJ2-2, the complete variable domain is KAGVTQTPRYLIKTRGQQVTLSCSPISGHRSVSWYQQTPGQGLQFLFEYFSETQRNKGNFPGRFSGRQFSNSRSEMNVSTLELGDSALYLCASSSPTGMNTGELFFGEGSRLTVL.

V and J are TRBV15 and TRBJ1-2, with D uncertain. This CDR3 region has 16 residues. The V and J ends lost 0 bases and 8 bases respectively, with 19 bases between them. CDR1 LNHNV and CDR2 YYDKDF come from the germline V gene (reference sequence). This CDR3 is CATSRDKNNWVSGYTF. The CDR3 region has the DNA TGTGCCACCAGCAGAGATAAGAATAACTGGGTGAGCGGCTACACCTTC. Looking up the rest from reference TRBV15 and TRBJ1-2 gives the full variable domain: DAMVIQNPRYQVTQFGKPVTLSCSQTLNHNVMYWYQQKSSQAPKLLFHYYDKDFNNEADTPDNFQSRRPNTSFCFLDIRSPGLGDTAMYLCATSRDKNNWVSGYTFGSGTRLTVV.

The chain links TRBV15 to TRBJ2-1, with 8 bases lining up with TRBD2. V was pared by 0 bases and J by 9 bases, with 10 bases of the junction left unmatched. Germline V CDR1 and CDR2: LNHNV, YYDKDF (reference sequence). The CDR3 covers 16 residues. CDR3 DNA sequence: TGTGCCACCAGCAGAGATCGAGGACTAGCCCCGGGTGAGCAGTTCTTC. Its translation is CATSRDRGLAPGEQFF.

V is TRBV28 and J is TRBJ2-7; D might be TRBD1 (5 bases). V was trimmed by 3 bases and J by 5 bases, leaving 14 bases between them. This CDR3 spans 14 amino acids. From germline, CDR1 is MDHEN and CDR2 SYDVKM. CDR3 loop: CASSFRVNPHEQYF. The CDR3 bases are TGTGCCAGCAGTTTCAGGGTAAACCCCCACGAGCAGTACTTC.

This clone turned up a few times. DNA for the CDR3: TGTGCCAGCACGGGGGGAGGCTACGAGCAGTACTTC. Its translation is CASTGGGYEQYF. This chain uses TRBV2 with TRBJ2-7; TRBD2 agrees at 7 bases. CDR1 and CDR2 (germline): SNHLY, FYNNEI. This CDR3 is built from 12 residues. Germline trimming cut 7 bases from V and 3 bases from J; bases unmatched to any gene: 3.

The gene calls are TRBV10-3 and TRBJ2-7, with TRBD2 identical over 11 bases. Germline V CDR1 and CDR2: ENHRY, SYGVKD. V trimming: 8 bases; J trimming: 2 bases; junction bases outside the gene matches: 2. The CDR3 loop spans 13 amino acids. The CDR3 DNA follows: TGTGCCATCTCACTAGCGGGGGCCTACGAGCAGTACTTC. Residues: CAISLAGAYEQYF.